One T cell receptor beta chain is described in this entry. This CDR3 has 14 residues. Germline V lookup: CDR1 MNHNY, CDR2 SVGAGI (reference sequence). Trimming left V 0 bases short and J 4 bases short, with 9 bases between. TCRdb keeps only in-frame clones here, not all; method: immunoSEQ multiplex PCR. Of nearly 1,000,000 clones listed, roughly 72% were seen once; the top ten hold approximately 1.5%. These data come from a study of shared clonotypes between healthy human individuals. The chain links TRBV6-6 to TRBJ1-1; D not certain. The TCR was taken from a man younger than 35 in good health. Sequencing was performed on memory CD4+ T cells sorted from blood. Subset defined: CD45RA-negative fraction. The CDR3 loop reads CASSYSFGRTEAFF. As DNA, the CDR3 is TGTGCCAGCAGTTACTCGTTTGGGCGCACTGAAGCTTTCTTT.